This entry is about one T cell receptor beta chain. Authors' processing steps: From about 20,000 to 690,000 TCRs were found per sample, with a median of about 96,000. TCRdb recomputed calls from the RACE reads with MiXCR, one row per CDR3 protein. These V and J calls originate from TCRdb's pipeline instead of the authors' own analysis. Counted here are 85,000 to 100,000 distinct CDR3 sequences, roughly an eighth occurring once; the ten biggest clones make up approximately 2.1%. This record belongs to a study of human T cells and chemical hapten exposure. Germline CDR1 reads GTSNPN; CDR2 reads SVGIG (reference sequence). V gave up 0 bases and J gave up 6 bases, with 12 bases separating them. This CDR3 has 13 residues. Time point here: patch test 1, 2 weeks after DPC sensitization. The treatment: therapeutic diphenylcyclopropenone sensitization with weekly scalp DPC.

The material was whole blood, obtained in connection with sensitization to the hapten diphenylcyclopropenone (DPC). V usage is TRBV30 and J usage is TRBJ2-7; no clear D. The sequence was collected from a woman in her forties with alopecia areata. Some clones in this sample may be carry-over from other donors' samples. The CDR3: CAWSVLTGLEQYF. The DNA for the CDR3 is TGTGCCTGGAGTGTACTTACCGGCCTCGAGCAGTACTTC.